This TCR beta chain was identified during a study of cytotoxic CD8 clonotypes in ibrutinib-treated CLL. Generated by immunoSEQ multiplex PCR, the TCRdb table keeps only in-frame clones and is missing some. The sample contains more than 150,000 clones, about two thirds of which appear only once. With 2 bases clipped from V and 7 bases from J, the junction kept 4 bases outside the gene matches. Germline V gene data show CDR1 as LNHDA and CDR2 as SQIVND (reference sequence). CDR3 length: 15 residues. This chain uses TRBV19 with TRBJ2-1; TRBD2 matches at 11 bases. The source was PBMCs, collected after 24 months of ibrutinib treatment. The sequence was collected from a human donor with chronic lymphocytic leukemia. This CDR3 reads CASSITSGRYNEQFF. The CDR3 coding sequence is TGTGCCAGTAGTATAACTAGCGGGAGATATAATGAGCAGTTCTTC.